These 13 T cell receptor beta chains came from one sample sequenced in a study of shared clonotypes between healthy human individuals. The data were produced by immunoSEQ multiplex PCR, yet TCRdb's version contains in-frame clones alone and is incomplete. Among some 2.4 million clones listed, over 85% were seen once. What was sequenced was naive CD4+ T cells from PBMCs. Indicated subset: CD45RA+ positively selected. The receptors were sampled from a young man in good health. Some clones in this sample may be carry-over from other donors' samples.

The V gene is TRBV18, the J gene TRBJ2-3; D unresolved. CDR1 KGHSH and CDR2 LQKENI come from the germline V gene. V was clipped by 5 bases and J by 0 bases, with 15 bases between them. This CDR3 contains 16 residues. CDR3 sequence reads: CASSEPILSSTDTQYF. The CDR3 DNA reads TGTGCCAGCTCAGAGCCGATTCTTTCTAGCACAGATACGCAGTATTTT.

CDR3 coding DNA: TGTGCCAGCAGCTCGAGGACGGCCCTACTGGGGGGCACAGATACGCAGTATTTT. This gives the protein CASSSRTALLGGTDTQYF. This rearrangement joins TRBV9 to TRBJ2-3, with D perhaps assigned TRBD1 or TRBD2 (5 bases each). Germline assignment: CDR1 SGDLS and CDR2 YYNGEE. This CDR3 comprises 18 residues. Trimming stripped 4 bases from V and 1 base from J, with 22 bases between.

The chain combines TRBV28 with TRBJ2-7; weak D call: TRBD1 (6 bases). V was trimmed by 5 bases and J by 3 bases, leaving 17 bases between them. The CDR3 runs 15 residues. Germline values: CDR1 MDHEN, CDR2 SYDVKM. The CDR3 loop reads CASSAPGARVYEQYF. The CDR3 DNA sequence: TGTGCCAGCAGTGCCCCAGGGGCAAGAGTCTACGAGCAGTACTTC.

CDR3 sequence reads: CASSPLAGGPYEQFF. The CDR3 nucleotides read TGCGCCAGCAGCCCTCTAGCGGGAGGGCCATATGAGCAGTTCTTC. The J gene is TRBJ2-1, the V gene TRBV5-1, with TRBD2 identical over 12 bases. This CDR3 region has 15 residues. V dropped 4 bases and J dropped 8; count of bases not matched to a gene: 7. The germline V gene has CDR1 SGHRS and CDR2 YFSETQ.

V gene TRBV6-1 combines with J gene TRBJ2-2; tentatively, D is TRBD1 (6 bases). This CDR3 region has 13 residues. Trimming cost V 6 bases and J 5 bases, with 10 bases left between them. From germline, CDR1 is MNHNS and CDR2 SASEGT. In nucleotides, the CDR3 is TGTGCCAGCAGAGTTACAGGGACCGGGGAGCTGTTTTTT. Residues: CASRVTGTGELFF.

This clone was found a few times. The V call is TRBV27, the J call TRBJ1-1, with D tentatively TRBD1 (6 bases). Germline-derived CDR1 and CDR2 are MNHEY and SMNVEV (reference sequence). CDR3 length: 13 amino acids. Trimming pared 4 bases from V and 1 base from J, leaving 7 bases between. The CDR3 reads CASSYRENTEAFF. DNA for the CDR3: TGTGCCAGCAGTTACAGGGAGAACACTGAAGCTTTCTTT.

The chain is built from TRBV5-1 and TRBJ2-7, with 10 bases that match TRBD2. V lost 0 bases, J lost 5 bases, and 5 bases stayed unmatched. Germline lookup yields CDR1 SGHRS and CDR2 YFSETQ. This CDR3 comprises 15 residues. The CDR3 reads CASSLVLAGADEQYF. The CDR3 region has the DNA TGCGCCAGCAGCTTGGTCCTAGCGGGAGCAGACGAGCAGTACTTC.

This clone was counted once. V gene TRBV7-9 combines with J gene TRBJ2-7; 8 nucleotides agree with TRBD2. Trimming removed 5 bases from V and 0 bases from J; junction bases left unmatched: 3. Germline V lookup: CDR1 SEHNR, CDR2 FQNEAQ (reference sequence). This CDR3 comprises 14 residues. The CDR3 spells CASSGLASSYEQYF. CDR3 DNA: TGTGCCAGCAGCGGACTAGCCAGCTCCTACGAGCAGTACTTC.

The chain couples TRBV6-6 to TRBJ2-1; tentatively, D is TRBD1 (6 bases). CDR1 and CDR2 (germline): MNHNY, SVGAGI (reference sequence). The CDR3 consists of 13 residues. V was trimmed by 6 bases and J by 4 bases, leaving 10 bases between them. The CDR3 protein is CASSPGQYNEQFF. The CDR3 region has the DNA TGTGCCAGCAGCCCAGGACAGTACAATGAGCAGTTCTTC.

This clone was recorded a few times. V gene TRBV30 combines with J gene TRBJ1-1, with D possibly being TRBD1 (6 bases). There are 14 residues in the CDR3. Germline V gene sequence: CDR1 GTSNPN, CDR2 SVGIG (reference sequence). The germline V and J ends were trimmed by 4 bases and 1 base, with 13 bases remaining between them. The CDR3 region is CAWTRTVPNTEAFF. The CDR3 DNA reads TGTGCCTGGACCCGGACAGTACCGAACACTGAAGCTTTCTTT.

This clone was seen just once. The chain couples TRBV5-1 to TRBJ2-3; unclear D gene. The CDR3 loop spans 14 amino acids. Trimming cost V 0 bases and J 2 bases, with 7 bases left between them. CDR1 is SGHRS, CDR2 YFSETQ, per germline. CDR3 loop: CASSLEAFTDTQYF. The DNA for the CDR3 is TGCGCCAGCAGCTTGGAGGCTTTCACAGATACGCAGTATTTT.

The CDR3 is CSVAGQGYYEQYF. The CDR3 DNA sequence: TGCAGCGTTGCGGGACAGGGTTACTACGAGCAGTACTTC. The genes are TRBV29-1 and TRBJ2-7; 9 bases match TRBD1. The V segment lost 4 bases and the J segment 3 bases; nucleotides outside the gene matches: 4. Germline CDR1 and CDR2: SQVTM and ANQGSEA. The CDR3 has 13 residues.

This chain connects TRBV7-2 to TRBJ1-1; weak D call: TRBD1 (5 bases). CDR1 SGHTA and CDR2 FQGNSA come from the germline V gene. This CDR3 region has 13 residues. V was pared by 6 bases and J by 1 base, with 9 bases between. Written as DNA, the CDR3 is TGTGCCAGCAGGGGACTGAGGAACACTGAAGCTTTCTTT. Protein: CASRGLRNTEAFF.